This is a list of T cell receptor beta chains from one sample in a study of a mutant IDH1 vaccine in newly diagnosed glioma. TCRdb's copy holds only in-frame clones and misses some; the assay was immunoSEQ multiplex PCR. The sample records over 30,000 clones, about 80% being singletons. The sample in question was peripheral blood mononuclear cells (PBMCs), obtained from a glioma patient treated with radiotherapy, temozolomide or both. These receptors were taken from a man aged 45 to 65 with glioma. Some clones in this sample may be carry-over from other donors' samples. Each CDR3 is given with its conserved first and last residue. D genes are given only for firm matches. Not all rows give a size; the values are once, few, many and, for expanded clones, a class.

j_call: TRBJ1-1
clone_size: few
d_call: .
v_call: TRBV2
cdr3_aa: CASSEVGPAFF
cdr3_nt: TGTGCCAGCAGTGAAGTAGGGCCTGCTTTCTTT

j_call: TRBJ2-7
clone_size: once
d_call: TRBD1
v_call: TRBV5-1
cdr3_aa: CASKGDRGSQYEQYF
cdr3_nt: TGCGCCAGCAAGGGAGACAGGGGAAGCCAGTACGAGCAGTACTTC

j_call: TRBJ2-7
clone_size: .
d_call: TRBD1
v_call: TRBV19
cdr3_aa: CASSPGTGSPEQYF
cdr3_nt: TGTGCCAGTAGTCCCGGGACAGGGTCTCCCGAGCAGTACTTC

j_call: TRBJ2-4
clone_size: few
d_call: TRBD1
v_call: TRBV10-3
cdr3_aa: CAISEKADRTGVKNIQYF
cdr3_nt: TGTGCCATCAGTGAGAAGGCAGATAGGACAGGGGTCAAAAACATTCAGTACTTC

j_call: TRBJ2-1
clone_size: .
d_call: TRBD2
v_call: TRBV13
cdr3_aa: CASSYAGTSGINEQFF
cdr3_nt: TGTGCCAGCAGCTACGCCGGGACTAGCGGCATCAATGAGCAGTTCTTC

j_call: TRBJ2-7
clone_size: .
d_call: .
v_call: TRBV2
cdr3_aa: CASSEDGDRSYEQYF
cdr3_nt: TGTGCCAGCAGTGAAGACGGGGACCGCTCCTACGAGCAGTACTTC

j_call: TRBJ1-2
clone_size: once
d_call: .
v_call: TRBV11-2
cdr3_aa: CASRSHGAGATYGYTF
cdr3_nt: TGTGCCAGCAGATCCCATGGGGCAGGGGCTACCTATGGCTACACCTTC

j_call: TRBJ2-5
clone_size: .
d_call: .
v_call: TRBV5-1
cdr3_aa: CASKRGGGGEETQYF
cdr3_nt: TGCGCCAGCAAACGAGGGGGGGGAGGGGAAGAGACCCAGTACTTC

j_call: TRBJ1-4
clone_size: .
d_call: TRBD1
v_call: TRBV9
cdr3_aa: CASSVAGQGKNEKLFF
cdr3_nt: TGTGCCAGCAGCGTAGCCGGACAGGGAAAAAATGAAAAACTGTTTTTT

j_call: TRBJ1-1
clone_size: .
d_call: .
v_call: TRBV7-9
cdr3_aa: CASTPSGWTEAFF
cdr3_nt: TGTGCCAGCACCCCCAGCGGGTGGACTGAAGCTTTCTTT

j_call: TRBJ1-4
clone_size: .
d_call: .
v_call: TRBV2
cdr3_aa: CASSEERMPSTRLFF
cdr3_nt: TGTGCCAGCAGTGAAGAGCGAATGCCTTCAACAAGACTGTTTTTT

j_call: TRBJ2-2
clone_size: .
d_call: .
v_call: TRBV6-5
cdr3_aa: CASSRRNTGELFF
cdr3_nt: TGTGCCAGCAGTCGTAGGAACACCGGGGAGCTGTTTTTT

j_call: TRBJ2-3
clone_size: .
d_call: TRBD2
v_call: TRBV27
cdr3_aa: CASRELAGFTDTQYF
cdr3_nt: TGTGCCAGCAGGGAACTAGCGGGATTCACAGATACGCAGTATTTT

j_call: TRBJ2-1
clone_size: .
d_call: TRBD1
v_call: TRBV29-1
cdr3_aa: CSVGQGYEQFF
cdr3_nt: TGCAGCGTTGGACAGGGATATGAGCAGTTCTTC

j_call: TRBJ2-7
clone_size: .
d_call: .
v_call: TRBV14
cdr3_aa: CASSQDNSYEQYF
cdr3_nt: TGTGCCAGCAGCCAAGATAACAGCTACGAGCAGTACTTC

j_call: TRBJ1-2
clone_size: .
d_call: .
v_call: TRBV6-6
cdr3_aa: CASSPPTGSFYGYTF
cdr3_nt: TGTGCCAGCAGTCCACCCACAGGCTCCTTCTATGGCTACACCTTC

j_call: TRBJ1-2
clone_size: .
d_call: .
v_call: TRBV5-1
cdr3_aa: CASSLGQQDVYGYTF
cdr3_nt: TGCGCCAGCAGCTTGGGCCAGCAGGACGTCTATGGCTACACCTTC

j_call: TRBJ1-2
clone_size: once
d_call: TRBD1
v_call: TRBV7-9
cdr3_aa: CASSVGQNGYTF
cdr3_nt: TGTGCCAGCAGCGTGGGACAGAATGGCTACACCTTC

j_call: TRBJ1-3
clone_size: .
d_call: .
v_call: TRBV11-2
cdr3_aa: CASSLGLSSSGNTIYF
cdr3_nt: TGTGCCAGCAGCTTAGGACTGTCGAGCTCTGGAAACACCATATATTTT

j_call: TRBJ1-5
clone_size: .
d_call: .
v_call: TRBV6-5
cdr3_aa: CASRSSGSSNQPQHF
cdr3_nt: TGTGCCAGCAGATCCTCAGGGTCGAGCAATCAGCCCCAGCATTTT

j_call: TRBJ1-1
clone_size: .
d_call: .
v_call: TRBV5-6
cdr3_aa: CASSPGQNTEAFF
cdr3_nt: TGTGCCAGCAGCCCGGGACAGAACACTGAAGCTTTCTTT

j_call: TRBJ2-7
clone_size: once
d_call: .
v_call: TRBV6-1
cdr3_aa: CASSGEGHPDEQYF
cdr3_nt: TGTGCCAGCAGTGGAGAGGGGCACCCAGACGAGCAGTACTTC

j_call: TRBJ1-2
clone_size: .
d_call: TRBD1
v_call: TRBV15
cdr3_aa: CATSRDRKGADYGYTF
cdr3_nt: TGTGCCACCAGCAGAGATCGGAAGGGGGCCGACTATGGCTACACCTTC

j_call: TRBJ2-7
clone_size: .
d_call: .
v_call: TRBV4-3
cdr3_aa: CASSQASGYEQYF
cdr3_nt: TGCGCCAGCAGCCAAGCGAGCGGCTACGAGCAGTACTTC

j_call: TRBJ2-7
clone_size: once
d_call: TRBD1
v_call: TRBV15
cdr3_aa: CATKPGQGPYEQYF
cdr3_nt: TGTGCCACCAAACCGGGACAGGGACCCTACGAGCAGTACTTC

j_call: TRBJ1-1
clone_size: few
d_call: TRBD1
v_call: TRBV4-1
cdr3_aa: CASSQDEQGRVRTEAFF
cdr3_nt: TGCGCCAGCAGCCAAGACGAACAGGGGCGGGTGAGGACTGAAGCTTTCTTT

j_call: TRBJ1-2
clone_size: .
d_call: .
v_call: TRBV13
cdr3_aa: CASSLEQRYTF
cdr3_nt: TGTGCCAGCAGCTTAGAGCAACGGTACACCTTC

j_call: TRBJ2-7
clone_size: .
d_call: TRBD2
v_call: TRBV5-1
cdr3_aa: CASSLAGTNYEQYF
cdr3_nt: TGCGCCAGCAGCTTGGCCGGGACTAACTACGAGCAGTACTTC

j_call: TRBJ1-6
clone_size: once
d_call: .
v_call: TRBV2
cdr3_aa: CASSVQADSPLHF
cdr3_nt: TGTGCCAGCTCAGTACAGGCCGATTCACCCCTCCACTTT

j_call: TRBJ2-7
clone_size: once
d_call: TRBD1
v_call: TRBV9
cdr3_aa: CASSGRGDRKSYEQYF
cdr3_nt: TGTGCCAGCAGCGGCCGTGGGGACAGGAAATCCTACGAGCAGTACTTC

j_call: TRBJ2-3
clone_size: once
d_call: .
v_call: TRBV14
cdr3_aa: CASSQGLSLTDTQYF
cdr3_nt: TGTGCCAGCAGCCAAGGGCTTTCCCTCACAGATACGCAGTATTTT

j_call: TRBJ2-7
clone_size: .
d_call: .
v_call: TRBV6-1
cdr3_aa: CASSDSHRDTSF
cdr3_nt: TGTGCCAGCAGTGACTCCCATCGGGACACCTCCTTC

j_call: TRBJ1-3
clone_size: .
d_call: .
v_call: TRBV4-1
cdr3_aa: CASSQLGSGNTIYF
cdr3_nt: TGCGCCAGCAGCCAACTGGGCTCTGGAAACACCATATATTTT

j_call: TRBJ2-7
clone_size: once
d_call: .
v_call: TRBV10-3
cdr3_aa: CAIRPDSMDEQYF
cdr3_nt: TGTGCCATCAGGCCAGACAGCATGGACGAGCAGTACTTC

j_call: TRBJ1-1
clone_size: .
d_call: .
v_call: TRBV6-5
cdr3_aa: CASGAGVGTEAFF
cdr3_nt: TGTGCCAGCGGTGCAGGGGTCGGCACTGAAGCTTTCTTT

j_call: TRBJ1-6
clone_size: once
d_call: .
v_call: TRBV4-3
cdr3_aa: CASSHARGAANSPLHF
cdr3_nt: TGCGCCAGCAGCCATGCCCGGGGAGCGGCTAATTCACCCCTCCACTTT

j_call: TRBJ1-1
clone_size: .
d_call: .
v_call: TRBV11-3
cdr3_aa: CASSFGGTTNTEAFF
cdr3_nt: TGTGCCAGCAGCTTCGGGGGGACAACGAACACTGAAGCTTTCTTT

j_call: TRBJ1-2
clone_size: .
d_call: .
v_call: TRBV19
cdr3_aa: CASSYFGGDYGYTF
cdr3_nt: TGTGCCAGTAGTTACTTCGGGGGAGACTATGGCTACACCTTC

j_call: TRBJ1-3
clone_size: .
d_call: .
v_call: TRBV4-3
cdr3_aa: CASSQGEGRDTIYF
cdr3_nt: TGCGCCAGCAGCCAAGGGGAGGGGAGAGACACCATATATTTT

j_call: TRBJ2-7
clone_size: once
d_call: .
v_call: TRBV9
cdr3_aa: CASSREPGQTYEQYF
cdr3_nt: TGTGCCAGCAGCCGGGAGCCAGGACAAACCTACGAGCAGTACTTC

j_call: TRBJ2-7
clone_size: .
d_call: TRBD1
v_call: TRBV14
cdr3_aa: CASSQRTGRQYF
cdr3_nt: TGTGCCAGCAGCCAGAGGACAGGCCGGCAGTACTTC

j_call: TRBJ2-7
clone_size: .
d_call: .
v_call: TRBV7-9
cdr3_aa: CASSSNGGLGYEQYF
cdr3_nt: TGTGCCAGCAGCTCGAACGGGGGGCTTGGGTACGAGCAGTACTTC

j_call: TRBJ1-2
clone_size: .
d_call: .
v_call: TRBV5-4
cdr3_aa: CASSGEWSGGYTF
cdr3_nt: TGTGCCAGCAGCGGGGAGTGGTCGGGTGGCTACACCTTC

j_call: TRBJ2-1
clone_size: few
d_call: TRBD1
v_call: TRBV7-6
cdr3_aa: CASSLRDSSYNEQFF
cdr3_nt: TGTGCCAGCAGCTTAAGGGACAGCTCCTACAATGAGCAGTTCTTC

j_call: TRBJ1-1
clone_size: .
d_call: TRBD1
v_call: TRBV2
cdr3_aa: CASRLTGGTEAFF
cdr3_nt: TGTGCCAGCAGGTTGACAGGGGGCACTGAAGCTTTCTTT

j_call: TRBJ1-3
clone_size: .
d_call: .
v_call: TRBV10-3
cdr3_aa: CAISGEGLSLGNTIYF
cdr3_nt: TGTGCCATCAGTGGTGAAGGACTCTCGCTCGGAAACACCATATATTTT

j_call: TRBJ1-4
clone_size: .
d_call: .
v_call: TRBV7-2
cdr3_aa: CASSFLLTGTDAGNEKLFF
cdr3_nt: TGTGCCAGCAGCTTCCTCCTTACCGGGACCGATGCGGGTAATGAAAAACTGTTTTTT

j_call: TRBJ1-1
clone_size: .
d_call: .
v_call: TRBV2
cdr3_aa: CASSGRSSATEAFF
cdr3_nt: TGTGCCAGCAGCGGGAGGAGTAGTGCCACTGAAGCTTTCTTT

j_call: TRBJ1-2
clone_size: .
d_call: .
v_call: TRBV14
cdr3_aa: CASSRNSDDGYTF
cdr3_nt: TGTGCCAGCAGCCGTAACAGTGACGATGGCTACACCTTC

j_call: TRBJ2-5
clone_size: .
d_call: .
v_call: TRBV7-8
cdr3_aa: CASSLSSIIQGRGTTQYF
cdr3_nt: TGTGCCAGCAGCTTAAGTTCGATCATACAGGGGAGGGGGACGACCCAGTACTTC

j_call: TRBJ2-1
clone_size: .
d_call: TRBD2
v_call: TRBV29-1
cdr3_aa: CSVGSGGDYNEQFF
cdr3_nt: TGCAGCGTTGGTTCGGGGGGGGATTACAATGAGCAGTTCTTC

j_call: TRBJ2-5
clone_size: .
d_call: .
v_call: TRBV16
cdr3_aa: CASSQGIRETQYF
cdr3_nt: TGTGCCAGCAGCCAGGGAATAAGAGAGACCCAGTACTTC

j_call: TRBJ2-7
clone_size: .
d_call: TRBD2
v_call: TRBV6-5
cdr3_aa: CASSTGGLAGSTF
cdr3_nt: TGTGCCAGCAGCACAGGGGGACTAGCGGGATCTACCTTC

j_call: TRBJ2-1
clone_size: few
d_call: .
v_call: TRBV5-1
cdr3_aa: CASSLSPYNEQFF
cdr3_nt: TGCGCCAGCAGCTTGTCACCCTACAATGAGCAGTTCTTC

j_call: TRBJ2-1
clone_size: .
d_call: TRBD2
v_call: TRBV6-1
cdr3_aa: CASSSRTSGNEQFF
cdr3_nt: TGTGCCAGCAGTTCCAGAACTAGCGGGAATGAGCAGTTCTTC

j_call: TRBJ2-7
clone_size: .
d_call: .
v_call: TRBV7-2
cdr3_aa: CASSPGQAPGEQYF
cdr3_nt: TGTGCCAGCAGCCCCGGACAAGCACCTGGAGAGCAGTACTTC

j_call: TRBJ2-3
clone_size: .
d_call: TRBD2
v_call: TRBV28
cdr3_aa: CASSFTPSGLAGTDTQYF
cdr3_nt: TGTGCCAGCAGTTTCACGCCCTCGGGACTAGCGGGCACAGATACGCAGTATTTT

j_call: TRBJ2-2
clone_size: .
d_call: TRBD1
v_call: TRBV30
cdr3_aa: CAWRYRGRPTGELFF
cdr3_nt: TGTGCCTGGAGGTACAGGGGGCGCCCCACCGGGGAGCTGTTTTTT

j_call: TRBJ1-1
clone_size: .
d_call: .
v_call: TRBV29-1
cdr3_aa: CSVVGSSLGTFF
cdr3_nt: TGCAGCGTTGTTGGGTCTTCCCTGGGGACTTTCTTT

j_call: TRBJ1-4
clone_size: .
d_call: .
v_call: TRBV6-6
cdr3_aa: CASGQGFATNEKLFF
cdr3_nt: TGTGCCAGCGGGCAGGGGTTTGCAACTAATGAAAAACTGTTTTTT